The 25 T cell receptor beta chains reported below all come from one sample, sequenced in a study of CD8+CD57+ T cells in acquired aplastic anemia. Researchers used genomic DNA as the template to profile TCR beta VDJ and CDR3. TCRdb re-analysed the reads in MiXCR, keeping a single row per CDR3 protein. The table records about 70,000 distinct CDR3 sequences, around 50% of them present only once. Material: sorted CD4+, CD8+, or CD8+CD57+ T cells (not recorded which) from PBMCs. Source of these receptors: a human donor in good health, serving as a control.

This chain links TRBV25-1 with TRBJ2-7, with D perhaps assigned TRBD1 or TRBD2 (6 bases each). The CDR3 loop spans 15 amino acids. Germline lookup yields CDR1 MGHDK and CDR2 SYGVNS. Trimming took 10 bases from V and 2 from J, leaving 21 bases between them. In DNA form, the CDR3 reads TGTGCCACCATGGGCGAGGGGGGAATGCCCTACGAGCAGTACTTC. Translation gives CATMGEGGMPYEQYF.

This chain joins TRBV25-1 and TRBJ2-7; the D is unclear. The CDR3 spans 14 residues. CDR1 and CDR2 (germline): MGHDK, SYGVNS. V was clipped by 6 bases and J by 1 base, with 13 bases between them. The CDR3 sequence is CASRGITGSYEQYF. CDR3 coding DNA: TGTGCCAGCAGAGGGATAACTGGGTCCTACGAGCAGTACTTC.

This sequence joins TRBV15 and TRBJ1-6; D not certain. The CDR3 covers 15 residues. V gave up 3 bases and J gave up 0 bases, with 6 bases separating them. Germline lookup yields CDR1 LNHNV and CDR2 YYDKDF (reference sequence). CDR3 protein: CATSSDISYNSPLHF. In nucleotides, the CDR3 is TGTGCCACCAGCAGTGATATCTCCTATAATTCACCCCTCCACTTT.

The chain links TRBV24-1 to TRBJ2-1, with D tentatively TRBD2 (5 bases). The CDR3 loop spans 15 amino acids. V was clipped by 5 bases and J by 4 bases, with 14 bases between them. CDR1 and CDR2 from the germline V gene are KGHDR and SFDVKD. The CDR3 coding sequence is TGTGCCACCAGTGGAAACCGCGAGGGATACAATGAGCAGTTCTTC. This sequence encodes CATSGNREGYNEQFF.

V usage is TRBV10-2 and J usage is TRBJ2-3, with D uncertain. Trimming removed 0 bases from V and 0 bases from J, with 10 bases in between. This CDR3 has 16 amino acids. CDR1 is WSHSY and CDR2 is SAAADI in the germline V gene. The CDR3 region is CASSESWRTSTDTQYF. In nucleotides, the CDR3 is TGCGCCAGCAGTGAGTCGTGGCGGACCAGCACAGATACGCAGTATTTT.

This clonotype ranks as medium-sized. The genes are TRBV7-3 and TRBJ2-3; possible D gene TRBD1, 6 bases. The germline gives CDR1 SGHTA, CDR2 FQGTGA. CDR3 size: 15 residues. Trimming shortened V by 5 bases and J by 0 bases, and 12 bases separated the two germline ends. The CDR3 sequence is CASSPSGASTDTQYF. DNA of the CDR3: TGTGCCAGCAGCCCGTCAGGGGCCAGCACAGATACGCAGTATTTT. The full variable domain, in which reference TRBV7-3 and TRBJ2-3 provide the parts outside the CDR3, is GAGVSQTPSNKVTEKGKYVELRCDPISGHTALYWYRQSLGQGPEFLIYFQGTGAADDSGLPNDRFFAVRPEGSVSTLKIQRTERGDSAVYLCASSPSGASTDTQYFGPGTRLTVL.

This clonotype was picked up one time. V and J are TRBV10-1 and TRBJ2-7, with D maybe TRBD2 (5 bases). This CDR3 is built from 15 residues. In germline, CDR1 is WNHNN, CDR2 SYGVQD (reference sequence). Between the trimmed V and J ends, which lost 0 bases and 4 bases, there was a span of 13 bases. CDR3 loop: CASSESAARGYEQYF. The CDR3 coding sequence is TGCGCCAGCAGTGAGTCGGCCGCTCGGGGTTACGAGCAGTACTTC.

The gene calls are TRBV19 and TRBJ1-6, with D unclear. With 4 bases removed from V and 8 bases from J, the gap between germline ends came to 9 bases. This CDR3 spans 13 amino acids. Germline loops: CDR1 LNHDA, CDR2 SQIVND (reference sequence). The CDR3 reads CASSTPGYSPLHF. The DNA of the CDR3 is TGTGCCAGTAGTACCCCGGGATATTCACCCCTCCACTTT.

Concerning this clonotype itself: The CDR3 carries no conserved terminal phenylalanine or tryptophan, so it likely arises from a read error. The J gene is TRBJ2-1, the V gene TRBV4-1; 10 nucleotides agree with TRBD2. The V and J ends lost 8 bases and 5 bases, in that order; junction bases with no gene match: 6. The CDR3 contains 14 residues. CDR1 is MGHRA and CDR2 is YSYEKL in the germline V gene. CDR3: CASRLAGAHNEQFL. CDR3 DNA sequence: TGCGCCAGCCGGCTAGCGGGAGCCCACAATGAGCAGTTCCTC.

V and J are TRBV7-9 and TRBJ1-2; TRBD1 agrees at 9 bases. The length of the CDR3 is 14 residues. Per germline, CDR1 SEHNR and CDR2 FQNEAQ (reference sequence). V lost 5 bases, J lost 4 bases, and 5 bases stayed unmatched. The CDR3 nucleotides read TGTGCCAGCAGCCACCGGGACAGGGCCTATGGCTACACCTTC. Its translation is CASSHRDRAYGYTF.

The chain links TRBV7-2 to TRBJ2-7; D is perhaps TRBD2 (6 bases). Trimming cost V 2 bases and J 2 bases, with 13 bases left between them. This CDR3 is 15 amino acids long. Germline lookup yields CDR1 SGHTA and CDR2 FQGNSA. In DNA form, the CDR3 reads TGTGCCAGCAGCTTAAGGGCGGGAACGACCTACGAGCAGTACTTC. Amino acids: CASSLRAGTTYEQYF. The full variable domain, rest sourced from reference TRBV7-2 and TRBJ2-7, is GAGVSQSPSNKVTEKGKDVELRCDPISGHTALYWYRQSLGQGLEFLIYFQGNSAPDKSGLPSDRFSAERTGGSVSTLTIQRTQQEDSAVYLCASSLRAGTTYEQYFGPGTRLTVT.

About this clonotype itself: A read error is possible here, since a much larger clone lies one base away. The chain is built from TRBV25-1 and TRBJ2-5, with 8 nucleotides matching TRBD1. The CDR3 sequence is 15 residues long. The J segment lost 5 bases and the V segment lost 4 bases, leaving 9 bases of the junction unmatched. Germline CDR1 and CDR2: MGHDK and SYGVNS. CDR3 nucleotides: TGTGCCAGCAGTGTCGACGGGGACAGGTCGGAGACCCAGTACTTC. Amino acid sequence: CASSVDGDRSETQYF.

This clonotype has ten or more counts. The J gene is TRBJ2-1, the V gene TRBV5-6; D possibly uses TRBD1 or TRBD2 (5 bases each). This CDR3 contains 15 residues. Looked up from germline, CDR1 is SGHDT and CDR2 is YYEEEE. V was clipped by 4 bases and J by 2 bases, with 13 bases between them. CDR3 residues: CASSPGRTAYNEQFF. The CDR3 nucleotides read TGTGCCAGCAGCCCGGGACGGACGGCCTACAATGAGCAGTTCTTC. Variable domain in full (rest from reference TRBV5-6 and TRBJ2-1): DAGVTQSPTHLIKTRGQQVTLRCSPKSGHDTVSWYQQALGQGPQFIFQYYEEEERQRGNFPDRFSGHQFPNYSSELNVNALLLGDSALYLCASSPGRTAYNEQFFGPGTRLTVL.

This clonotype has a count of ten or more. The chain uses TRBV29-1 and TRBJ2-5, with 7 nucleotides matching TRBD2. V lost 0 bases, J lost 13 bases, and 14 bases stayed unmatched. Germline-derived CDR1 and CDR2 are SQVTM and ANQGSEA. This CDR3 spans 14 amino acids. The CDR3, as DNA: TGCAGCGTTGAAGATCTCGCCTCCGGGGAGGGTTGGTACTTC. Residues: CSVEDLASGEGWYF.

CDR3 bases: TGTGCCAGCAGCCAGACCAATCAGCCCCAGCATTTT. Translating gives CASSQTNQPQHF. The chain couples TRBV6-1 to TRBJ1-5; D is ambiguous. Germline assignment: CDR1 MNHNS and CDR2 SASEGT. Trimming took 6 bases from V and 3 from J, leaving 6 bases between them. The CDR3 sequence is 12 residues long.

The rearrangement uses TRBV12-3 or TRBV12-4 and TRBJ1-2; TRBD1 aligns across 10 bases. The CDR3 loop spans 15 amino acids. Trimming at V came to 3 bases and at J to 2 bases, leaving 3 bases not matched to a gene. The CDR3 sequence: CASSFGTGANYGYTF. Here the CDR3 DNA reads TGTGCCAGCAGTTTTGGGACAGGGGCCAACTATGGCTACACCTTC.

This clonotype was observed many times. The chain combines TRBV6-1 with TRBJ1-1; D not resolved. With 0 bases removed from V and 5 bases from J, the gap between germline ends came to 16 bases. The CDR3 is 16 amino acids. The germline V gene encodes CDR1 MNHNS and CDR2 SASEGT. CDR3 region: CASSEALVRGNTEAFF. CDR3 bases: TGTGCCAGCAGTGAAGCTCTCGTTCGCGGGAATACTGAAGCTTTCTTT.

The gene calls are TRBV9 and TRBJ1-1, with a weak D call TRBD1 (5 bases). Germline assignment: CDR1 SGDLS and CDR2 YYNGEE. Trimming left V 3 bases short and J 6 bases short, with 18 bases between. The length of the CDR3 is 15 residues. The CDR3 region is CASSEGVGEWAEAFF. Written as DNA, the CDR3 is TGTGCCAGCAGCGAAGGGGTGGGGGAGTGGGCTGAAGCTTTCTTT.

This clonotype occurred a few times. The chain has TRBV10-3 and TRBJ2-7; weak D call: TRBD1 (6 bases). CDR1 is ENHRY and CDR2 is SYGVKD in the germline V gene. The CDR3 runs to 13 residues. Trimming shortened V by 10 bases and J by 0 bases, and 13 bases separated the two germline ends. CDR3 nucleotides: TGTGCCACAGAGGGCAGGGGCTCCTACGAGCAGTACTTC. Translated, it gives CATEGRGSYEQYF.

CDR3 sequence: CASRGTGGNEQFF. The CDR3 DNA reads TGTGCCAGTAGAGGGACAGGGGGTAATGAGCAGTTCTTC. The rearrangement uses TRBV19 and TRBJ2-1, with 11 bases that match TRBD1. The CDR3 sequence is 13 residues long. Germline assignment: CDR1 LNHDA and CDR2 SQIVND (reference sequence). Trimming took 6 bases from V and 7 from J; bases not matched to a gene: 2. Variable domain in full (rest from reference TRBV19 and TRBJ2-1): DGGITQSPKYLFRKEGQNVTLSCEQNLNHDAMYWYRQDPGQGLRLIYYSQIVNDFQKGDIAEGYSVSREKKESFPLTVTSAQKNPTAFYLCASRGTGGNEQFFGPGTRLTVL.

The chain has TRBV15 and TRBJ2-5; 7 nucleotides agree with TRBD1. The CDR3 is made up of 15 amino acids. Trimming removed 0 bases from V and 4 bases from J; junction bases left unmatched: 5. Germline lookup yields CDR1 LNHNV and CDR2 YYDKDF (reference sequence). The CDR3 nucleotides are TGTGCCACCAGCAGAGAAAGGACAGGTGGAGAGACCCAGTACTTC. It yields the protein CATSRERTGGETQYF.

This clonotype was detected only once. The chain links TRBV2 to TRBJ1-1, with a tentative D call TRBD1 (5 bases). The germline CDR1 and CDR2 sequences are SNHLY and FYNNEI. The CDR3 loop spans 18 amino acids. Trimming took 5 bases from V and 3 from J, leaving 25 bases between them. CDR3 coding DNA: TGTGCCAGCAGTTACAAGGTCGGGCACGGGGTAGGGGACACTGAAGCTTTCTTT. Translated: CASSYKVGHGVGDTEAFF.

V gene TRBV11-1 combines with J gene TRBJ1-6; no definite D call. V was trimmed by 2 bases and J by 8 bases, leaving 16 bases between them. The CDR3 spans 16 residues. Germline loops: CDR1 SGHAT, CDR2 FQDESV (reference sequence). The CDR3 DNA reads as TGTGCCAGCAGCTTATACTGGCAGGCCCTCGATTCACCCCTCCACTTT. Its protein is CASSLYWQALDSPLHF.

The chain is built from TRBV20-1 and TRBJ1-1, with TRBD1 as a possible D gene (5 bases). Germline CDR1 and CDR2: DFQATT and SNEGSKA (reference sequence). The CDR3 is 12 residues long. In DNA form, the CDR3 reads TGCAGCGCCTCGCAGGGCAACACTGAAGCTTTCTTT. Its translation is CSASQGNTEAFF.

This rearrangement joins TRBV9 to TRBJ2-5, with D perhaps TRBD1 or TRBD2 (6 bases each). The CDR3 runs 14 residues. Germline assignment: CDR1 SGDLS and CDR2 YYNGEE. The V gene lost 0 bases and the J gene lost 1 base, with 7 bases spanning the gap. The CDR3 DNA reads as TGTGCCAGCAGCGTAGAGGGGGGCCAAGAGACCCAGTACTTC. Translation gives CASSVEGGQETQYF.